The 24 T cell receptor beta chains presented below share a single source sample, sequenced in a study of blood T cell repertoires in COVID-19. This table comes from immunoSEQ multiplex PCR, and its TCRdb copy is limited to in-frame clones, with some not included. The sample yields some 120,000 clones, approximately 81% seen once. The sample taken for sequencing was peripheral blood. These TCRs come from a man between 40 and 49 years old with active or convalescent COVID-19.

This chain links TRBV30 with TRBJ2-5; D unclear. V was clipped by 4 bases and J by 7 bases, with 16 bases between them. This CDR3 is built from 13 residues. Per germline, CDR1 GTSNPN and CDR2 SVGIG (reference sequence). The CDR3: CAWTPKPRGTQYF. DNA for the CDR3: TGTGCCTGGACCCCCAAACCACGAGGGACCCAGTACTTC.

The J gene is TRBJ2-7, the V gene TRBV10-2, with TRBD2 as a possible D gene (6 bases). This CDR3 is built from 14 residues. Germline-derived CDR1 and CDR2 are WSHSY and SAAADI. V was pared by 7 bases and J by 4 bases, with 17 bases between. The CDR3, as DNA: TGCGCCAGCACCGATGGGACTGAAGTGTACGAGCAGTACTTC. Its translation: CASTDGTEVYEQYF.

The chain has TRBV11-2 and TRBJ2-1; D is undetermined. The germline CDR1 and CDR2 sequences are SGHAT and FQNNGV. V was trimmed by 1 base and J by 5 bases, leaving 12 bases between them. This CDR3 is 15 amino acids long. CDR3 coding DNA: TGTGCCAGCAGCTTAGGAGATGTTCGGGACAATGAGCAGTTCTTC. Its protein product is CASSLGDVRDNEQFF.

This sequence joins TRBV28 and TRBJ1-1; D uncertain. Looked up from germline, CDR1 is MDHEN and CDR2 is SYDVKM. V was pared by 5 bases and J by 1 base, with 20 bases between. The CDR3 extends over 17 amino acids. For the CDR3, the DNA is TGTGCCAGCAGTCCCCGAAGCACCGAACTCCCGAACACTGAAGCTTTCTTT. It is translated as CASSPRSTELPNTEAFF.

This chain connects TRBV28 to TRBJ1-2; TRBD1 agrees at 7 bases. The CDR3 has 15 amino acids. V lost 6 bases and J lost 4; bases outside the gene matches: 11. Germline CDR1 and CDR2: MDHEN and SYDVKM. The CDR3 sequence: CASRGKGARGYGYTF. The DNA for the CDR3 is TGTGCCAGCAGGGGTAAGGGGGCTAGAGGCTATGGCTACACCTTC.

The gene calls are TRBV18 and TRBJ1-1; 8 nucleotides match TRBD1. V lost 3 bases, J lost 5 bases, and 5 bases stayed unmatched. The germline V gene has CDR1 KGHSH and CDR2 LQKENI. The CDR3 is 14 residues long. Here the CDR3 reads CASSPQGAQTEAFF. CDR3 bases: TGTGCCAGCTCACCTCAGGGGGCGCAAACTGAAGCTTTCTTT.

The J gene is TRBJ1-1, the V gene TRBV6-5; 11 nucleotides match TRBD1. CDR1 and CDR2 (germline): MNHEY, SVGAGI. This CDR3 spans 15 amino acids. The trim removed 2 bases at V and 7 bases at J, leaving 6 bases unmatched. The CDR3 sequence: CASSYGGQGAGEAFF. In DNA form, the CDR3 reads TGTGCCAGCAGTTACGGAGGACAGGGGGCTGGTGAAGCTTTCTTT.

The gene calls are TRBV10-3 and TRBJ2-5, with 10 bases identical to TRBD2. With V trimmed by 5 bases and J by 2 bases, 2 bases remained unmatched. The germline V gene has CDR1 ENHRY and CDR2 SYGVKD. CDR3 length: 14 residues. DNA for the CDR3: TGTGCCATCAGTCCGACTAGCGGGCAAGAGACCCAGTACTTC. Protein sequence: CAISPTSGQETQYF.

The gene calls are TRBV28 and TRBJ2-7; D might be TRBD2 (5 bases). Trimming pared 7 bases from V and 9 bases from J, leaving 22 bases between. The CDR3 runs 14 residues. Germline lookup yields CDR1 MDHEN and CDR2 SYDVKM. CDR3 loop: CASTQGGLELGQYF. CDR3 in DNA: TGTGCCAGCACCCAAGGCGGGTTAGAATTAGGGCAGTACTTC. Variable domain in full (rest from reference TRBV28 and TRBJ2-7): DVKVTQSSRYLVKRTGEKVFLECVQDMDHENMFWYRQDPGLGLRLIYFSYDVKMKEKGDIPEGYSVSREKKERFSLILESASTNQTSMYLCASTQGGLELGQYFGPGTRLTVT.

This clone was counted at least ten times. The rearrangement uses TRBV6-1 and TRBJ2-7; D unclear. V lost 1 base to trimming and J lost 2 bases, with 6 bases between them. The CDR3 spans 13 residues. Germline assignment: CDR1 MNHNS and CDR2 SASEGT. CDR3 protein: CASSEVVTYEQYF. CDR3 bases: TGTGCCAGCAGTGAAGTAGTAACCTACGAGCAGTACTTC.

The rearrangement uses TRBV19 and TRBJ1-4; D uncertain. The CDR3 has 13 residues. Trimming took off 3 bases at V and 1 base at J, with 3 bases between the two ends. Germline CDR1 is LNHDA and CDR2 is SQIVND (reference sequence). CDR3 DNA: TGTGCCAGTAGTATCCAAACTAATGAAAAACTGTTTTTT. Encoded protein: CASSIQTNEKLFF. Full variable domain (missing parts from reference TRBV19 and TRBJ1-4): DGGITQSPKYLFRKEGQNVTLSCEQNLNHDAMYWYRQDPGQGLRLIYYSQIVNDFQKGDIAEGYSVSREKKESFPLTVTSAQKNPTAFYLCASSIQTNEKLFFGSGTQLSVL.

The chain has TRBV5-4 and TRBJ1-3; the match to TRBD1 covers 9 bases. The germline V gene encodes CDR1 SGHNT and CDR2 YYREEE (reference sequence). V was clipped by 4 bases and J by 1 base; unmatched bases: 12. The CDR3 length is 18 residues. The CDR3 DNA reads as TGTGCCAGCAGCCGGGGTGGGACAGGGCTCCGATCTGGAAACACCATATATTTT. This encodes CASSRGGTGLRSGNTIYF.

This chain uses TRBV27 with TRBJ1-2; D possibly corresponds to TRBD1 (6 bases). From germline, CDR1 is MNHEY and CDR2 SMNVEV (reference sequence). The V and J ends lost 3 bases and 4 bases respectively, with 12 bases between them. The length of the CDR3 is 14 residues. Here the CDR3 DNA reads TGTGCCAGCAGTTTCCAGGGGAGTGTCTATGGCTACACCTTC. It yields the protein CASSFQGSVYGYTF.

The chain carries TRBV7-9 and TRBJ2-7; 9 bases are a match to TRBD1. There are 15 residues in the CDR3. V lost 4 bases to trimming and J lost 6 bases; unmatched junction nucleotides: 10. CDR1 and CDR2 (germline): SEHNR, FQNEAQ (reference sequence). For the CDR3, the DNA is TGTGCCAGCAGCTCATATTCGGGACAGGGTCGCGAGCAGTACTTC. This codes for CASSSYSGQGREQYF.

The chain has TRBV18 and TRBJ2-3; D gene uncertain. The germline V gene encodes CDR1 KGHSH and CDR2 LQKENI. There are 16 residues in the CDR3. Trimming shortened V by 0 bases and J by 5 bases, and 15 bases separated the two germline ends. CDR3 region: CASSPPAWIRRDTQYF. Here the CDR3 DNA reads TGTGCCAGCTCACCACCTGCGTGGATTCGGAGAGATACGCAGTATTTT.

The chain joins TRBV24-1 to TRBJ2-1; maybe TRBD1 (6 bases). V was cut by 2 bases and J by 9 bases, with 13 bases left in between. The length of the CDR3 is 14 residues. Germline V gene data show CDR1 as KGHDR and CDR2 as SFDVKD. The DNA for the CDR3 is TGTGCCACCAGTGATTCGGGGATAGGGGGTGAGCAGTTCTTC. This sequence encodes CATSDSGIGGEQFF.

The chain links TRBV6-5 to TRBJ1-2, with 7 positions matching TRBD1. The CDR3 runs to 15 residues. With 4 bases clipped from V and 7 bases from J, the junction kept 12 bases outside the gene matches. Germline CDR1 is MNHEY and CDR2 is SVGAGI. The CDR3 here is CASSSGGGGDFGYTF. The CDR3 nucleotides are TGTGCCAGCAGTTCGGGAGGGGGCGGTGATTTTGGCTACACCTTC.

This chain links TRBV18 with TRBJ1-4; 9 bases line up with TRBD1. This CDR3 contains 20 residues. Germline V lookup: CDR1 KGHSH, CDR2 LQKENI. V lost 4 bases, J lost 4 bases, and 19 bases stayed unmatched. The CDR3 region is CASSRSPGGQGSRDNEKLFF. In DNA form, the CDR3 reads TGTGCCAGCTCACGCTCGCCGGGAGGACAGGGGTCCCGAGATAATGAAAAACTGTTTTTT.

This clone has at least ten counts. The rearrangement joins TRBV27 to TRBJ2-3; the match to TRBD1 covers 8 bases. The junction had 8 bases not matched to a gene; V was cut back by 5 bases and J by 4 bases. Germline values: CDR1 MNHEY, CDR2 SMNVEV (reference sequence). The CDR3 covers 15 residues. CDR3 nucleotide sequence: TGTGCCAGCAGTATGTCAGGGGGCTCGGCAGATACGCAGTATTTT. It encodes CASSMSGGSADTQYF.

A few counts support this clone. The V call is TRBV6-5, the J call TRBJ2-7; D is unclear. This CDR3 has 13 amino acids. CDR1 and CDR2 from the germline V gene are MNHEY and SVGAGI. Trimming removed 7 bases at V and 0 bases at J, with 10 bases between. The CDR3 reads CASNFPGSYEQYF. DNA of the CDR3: TGTGCCAGCAATTTCCCGGGCTCCTACGAGCAGTACTTC.

V is TRBV3-1 (or the pseudogene TRBV3-2) and J is TRBJ2-3, with D perhaps TRBD2 (6 bases). There are 16 residues in the CDR3. CDR1 and CDR2 from the germline V gene are LGHDT and YNNKEL (reference sequence). V was pared by 0 bases and J by 3 bases, with 13 bases between. The CDR3 nucleotides are TGTGCCAGCAGCCAAGATCTTGCAGCGGGTACAGATACGCAGTATTTT. This translates into CASSQDLAAGTDTQYF.

A few counts support this clone. The chain recombines TRBV3-1 (or the pseudogene TRBV3-2) with TRBJ1-3; possibly TRBD1 for D (5 bases). Germline CDR1 reads LGHDT; CDR2 reads YNNKEL (reference sequence). The length of the CDR3 is 16 residues. V was shortened by 1 base and J by 0 bases, with 10 bases between the two germline ends. The CDR3 sequence: CASSQGGGFSGNTIYF. The CDR3 DNA is TGTGCCAGCAGCCAAGGGGGCGGATTCTCTGGAAACACCATATATTTT.

This chain uses TRBV6-5 with TRBJ1-5; no reliable D call. The CDR3 has 13 amino acids. The ends were cut back, 2 bases at V and 4 bases at J, with 6 bases in the middle. Germline V CDR1 and CDR2: MNHEY, SVGAGI. The CDR3 region has the DNA TGTGCCAGCAGTTACGCAGAAAATCAGCCCCAGCATTTT. Translation: CASSYAENQPQHF.

The rearrangement uses TRBV9 and TRBJ2-3; TRBD1 is a possible D gene (6 bases). Per germline, CDR1 SGDLS and CDR2 YYNGEE. Trimming cost V 1 base and J 6 bases, with 6 bases left between them. The CDR3 has 12 residues. The CDR3 region has the DNA TGTGCCAGCAGCGTAACAGGGGATACGCAGTATTTT. It yields the protein CASSVTGDTQYF.